Shown below are 15 T cell receptor beta chains from a single sample sequenced in a study of persistence of HIV-infected CD4 T cells (dated by TCRdb to the early 2020s). Which antigens these TCRs recognize remains unknown. The immunoSEQ hsTCRB assay version 4 in survey mode was used to sequence TCRbeta repertoires from genomic DNA. Drawn from immuneACCESS, this table holds only the in-frame rearrangements with V and J called that TCRdb kept. Clones are partly lost; checked studies trace under half to an unresolved V gene and leave the rest unexplained. The sample table holds roughly 32,000 clones, of which 82% were seen once. In total, the top ten clones hold about 0.9% of the sample. The meaning of the sample's treatment or condition label: suppressive antiretroviral therapy. Lysates of CMV-infected fibroblasts at 10 ug/mL were used to stimulate the cells. Nonresponding CD40L-negative CD69-negative CD45RO-high memory CD4+ T cells were sorted as memory populations depleted of antigen-responding cells.

The sequenced sample was CD4+ T cells sorted from PBMCs after roughly 17-hour stimulation, obtained from a patient who received antiretroviral therapy. This specimen's cell subset or site label, interpreted: CD40L-CD69- CD45RO-high memory CD4 T cells not responding to CMV lysate. These receptor sequences come from an adult man with HIV who was CMV-seropositive.

The chain is built from TRBV24-1 and TRBJ2-1; a possible D gene is TRBD1 (6 bases). Germline-derived CDR1 and CDR2 are KGHDR and SFDVKD. V shed 3 bases and J shed 5 bases, with 10 bases lying between them. This CDR3 comprises 14 residues. The CDR3 region has the DNA TGTGCCACCAGTGATCCTACAGGGAACAATGAGCAGTTCTTC. Translating it yields CATSDPTGNNEQFF.

V gene TRBV15 combines with J gene TRBJ2-7; either TRBD1 or TRBD2 may supply D (5 bases each). In germline, CDR1 is LNHNV, CDR2 YYDKDF (reference sequence). CDR3 length: 13 residues. V was cut by 4 bases and J by 2 bases, with 9 bases left in between. CDR3 DNA sequence: TGTGCCACCAGCATTCTGGGGGCCTACGAGCAGTACTTC. Translation: CATSILGAYEQYF.

This clone was counted only a few times. The chain employs TRBV7-6 and TRBJ1-6; D gene uncertain. V was cut by 4 bases and J by 10 bases, with 14 bases left in between. Germline CDR1 and CDR2: SGHVS and FNYEAQ. The CDR3 spans 14 residues. The CDR3, as DNA: TGTGCCAGCAGCTCGGGTCTCGGGGAGTCACCCCTCCACTTT. Its protein is CASSSGLGESPLHF.

The gene calls are TRBV5-1 and TRBJ2-3; 9 nucleotides align to TRBD2. CDR3 length: 14 amino acids. The V gene end was trimmed by 2 bases and the J gene end by 3 bases; junction bases not matched to a gene: 1. The V gene's germline CDR1 is SGHRS and CDR2 YFSETQ. The CDR3 region has the DNA TGCGCCAGCAGCTTCGGACTAGCGACAGATACGCAGTATTTT. Residues: CASSFGLATDTQYF.

Concerning this clone: Distinct nucleotide sequences in the sample also encode this CDR3. The chain has TRBV2 and TRBJ2-7, with D perhaps matching TRBD1 or TRBD2 (7 bases each). Trimming removed 11 bases from V and 6 bases from J, with 20 bases in between. This CDR3 spans 13 amino acids. Germline V gives CDR1 SNHLY, CDR2 FYNNEI. The CDR3 sequence: CAAGEGAHLEQYF. CDR3 in DNA: TGTGCCGCCGGGGAGGGGGCACATCTCGAGCAGTACTTC.

This clone was observed once. The gene calls are TRBV7-9 and TRBJ2-5; D tentatively reads TRBD1 or TRBD2 (6 bases each). V gave up 5 bases and J gave up 5 bases, with 12 bases separating them. The germline gives CDR1 SEHNR, CDR2 FQNEAQ (reference sequence). This CDR3 is built from 13 residues. The CDR3 region is CASSPRGLETQYF. In DNA, the CDR3 is TGTGCCAGCAGCCCTCGGGGGCTTGAGACCCAGTACTTC.

V gene TRBV27 combines with J gene TRBJ2-1, with 7 bases aligning to TRBD1. This CDR3 region has 15 residues. The trim removed 10 bases at V and 8 bases at J, leaving 17 bases unmatched. The germline V gene has CDR1 MNHEY and CDR2 SMNVEV (reference sequence). The CDR3 spells CATLLPGTALDEQFF. The CDR3 nucleotides read TGTGCCACCCTCCTTCCCGGGACAGCTTTGGATGAGCAGTTCTTC.

CDR3 coding DNA: TGTGCCAGCAGCCAAGATTTTAGCGGGGGCTCCTACGAGCAGTACTTC. Translating it yields CASSQDFSGGSYEQYF. The chain links TRBV4-2 to TRBJ2-7; 9 nucleotides line up with TRBD2. The CDR3 runs to 16 residues. V shed 0 bases and J 0 bases; nucleotides not matched to a gene: 3. Germline V gene sequence: CDR1 LGHNA, CDR2 YNFKEQ.

This chain uses TRBV19 with TRBJ1-4; D is unclear. Germline CDR1 is LNHDA and CDR2 is SQIVND (reference sequence). The CDR3 is made up of 15 amino acids. The V end lost 1 base, the J end lost 4 bases, and 10 bases lay between the germline ends. Here the CDR3 reads CASSIAGSRNEKLFF. The CDR3 nucleotides read TGTGCCAGTAGTATAGCGGGCTCCCGTAATGAAAAACTGTTTTTT.

The chain uses TRBV12-3 or TRBV12-4 and TRBJ2-5; D is perhaps TRBD2 (6 bases). This CDR3 spans 13 amino acids. Trimming pared 5 bases from V and 2 bases from J, leaving 9 bases between. The CDR3 DNA sequence: TGTGCCAGCAGTCTGGACTATCAAGAGACCCAGTACTTC. Encoded protein: CASSLDYQETQYF.

The CDR3 loop is CASTSRAYEQYF. The CDR3 DNA is TGTGCCAGCACTTCTCGGGCATACGAGCAGTACTTC. The J gene is TRBJ2-7, the V gene TRBV5-6; D remains ambiguous. The CDR3 spans 12 residues. Trimming took 6 bases from V and 4 from J, leaving 11 bases between them. Germline V gives CDR1 SGHDT, CDR2 YYEEEE.

The chain couples TRBV27 to TRBJ2-3, with D possibly TRBD2 on 6 matching bases. This CDR3 is built from 14 residues. Germline V gives CDR1 MNHEY, CDR2 SMNVEV (reference sequence). V lost 3 bases and J lost 2, with 9 bases in between. CDR3 DNA sequence: TGTGCCAGCAGTTTGGGGGGACTCACAGATACGCAGTATTTT. Its protein is CASSLGGLTDTQYF.

The rearrangement links TRBV7-2 to TRBJ2-3; unclear D gene. Per the germline V gene, CDR1 is SGHTA and CDR2 is FQGNSA. The CDR3 loop spans 13 amino acids. The V and J ends lost 8 bases and 2 bases respectively, with 11 bases between them. CDR3 DNA: TGTGCCAGCTCGAGAGCCGACACAGATACGCAGTATTTT. It translates to CASSRADTDTQYF.

This rearrangement joins TRBV14 to TRBJ2-7, with a possible D match to TRBD2 (6 bases). Germline CDR1 reads SGHDN; CDR2 reads FVKESK. Trimming stripped 4 bases from V and 4 bases from J, with 11 bases between. The CDR3 totals 13 residues. The CDR3 coding sequence is TGTGCCAGCAGCCGAATTGGGGGGTACGAGCAGTACTTC. Amino acid sequence: CASSRIGGYEQYF.

The chain combines TRBV27 with TRBJ2-7, with TRBD2 identical over 10 bases. J was trimmed by 1 base and V by 5 bases; bases with no gene match: 5. This CDR3 is 15 amino acids long. Germline V CDR1 and CDR2: MNHEY, SMNVEV (reference sequence). This CDR3 is CASSLLAGVSYEQYF. CDR3 DNA: TGTGCCAGCAGTCTCCTAGCGGGGGTATCCTACGAGCAGTACTTC.